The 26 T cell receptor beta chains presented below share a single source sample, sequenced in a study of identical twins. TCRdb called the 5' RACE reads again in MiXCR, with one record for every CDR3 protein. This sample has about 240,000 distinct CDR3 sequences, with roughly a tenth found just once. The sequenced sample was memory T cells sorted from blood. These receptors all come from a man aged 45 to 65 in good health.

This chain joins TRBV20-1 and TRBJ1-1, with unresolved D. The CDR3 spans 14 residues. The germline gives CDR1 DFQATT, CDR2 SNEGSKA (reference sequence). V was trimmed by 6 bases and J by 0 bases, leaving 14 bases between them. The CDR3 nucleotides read TGCAGTGCCCCCCAAGGCCTTATGAACACTGAAGCTTTCTTT. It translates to CSAPQGLMNTEAFF.

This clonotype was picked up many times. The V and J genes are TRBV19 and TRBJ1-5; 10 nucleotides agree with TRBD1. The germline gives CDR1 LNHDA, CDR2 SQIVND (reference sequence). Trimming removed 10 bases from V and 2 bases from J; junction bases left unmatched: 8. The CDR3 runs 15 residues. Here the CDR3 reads CATQLGTGGNQPQHF. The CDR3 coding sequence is TGTGCCACCCAACTCGGGACAGGGGGCAATCAGCCCCAGCATTTT.

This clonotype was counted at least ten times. CDR3 amino acids: CASSLIYGLRGYEQYF. Here the CDR3 DNA reads TGTGCCAGCAGCTTAATATATGGGTTGAGGGGTTACGAGCAGTACTTC. The chain joins TRBV7-2 to TRBJ2-7; D might be TRBD1 or TRBD2, each matching 5 bases. Germline assignment: CDR1 SGHTA and CDR2 FQGNSA. The CDR3 runs 16 residues. V was pared by 2 bases and J by 4 bases, with 18 bases between.

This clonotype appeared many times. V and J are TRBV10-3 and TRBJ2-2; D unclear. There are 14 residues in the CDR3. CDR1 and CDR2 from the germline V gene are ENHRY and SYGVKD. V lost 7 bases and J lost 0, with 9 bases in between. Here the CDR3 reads CAITKQSNTGELFF. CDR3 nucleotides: TGTGCCATCACAAAACAATCGAACACCGGGGAGCTGTTTTTT.

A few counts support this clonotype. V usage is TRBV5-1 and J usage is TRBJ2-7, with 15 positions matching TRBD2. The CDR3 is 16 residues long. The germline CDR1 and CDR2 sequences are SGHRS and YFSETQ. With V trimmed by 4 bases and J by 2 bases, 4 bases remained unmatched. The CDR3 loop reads CASSPGLAGGAYEQYF. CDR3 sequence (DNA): TGCGCCAGCAGCCCGGGACTAGCGGGAGGTGCCTACGAGCAGTACTTC.

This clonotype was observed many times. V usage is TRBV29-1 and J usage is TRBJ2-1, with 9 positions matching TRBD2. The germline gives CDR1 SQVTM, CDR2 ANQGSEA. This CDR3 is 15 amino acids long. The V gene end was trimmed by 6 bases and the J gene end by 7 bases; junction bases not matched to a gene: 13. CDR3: CSVDTGTSSMNEQFF. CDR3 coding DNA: TGCAGCGTGGATACCGGGACTAGCTCAATGAATGAGCAGTTCTTC.

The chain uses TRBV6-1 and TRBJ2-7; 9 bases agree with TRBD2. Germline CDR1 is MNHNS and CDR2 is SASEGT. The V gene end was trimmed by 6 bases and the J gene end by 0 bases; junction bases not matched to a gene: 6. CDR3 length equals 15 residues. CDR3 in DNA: TGTGCCAGCAGGCGACTAGCGGAGCCCTCCTACGAGCAGTACTTC. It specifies CASRRLAEPSYEQYF.

CDR3: CASSLTGSNEYQETQYF. The CDR3 region has the DNA TGCGCCAGCAGCTTGACGGGTTCGAATGAGTACCAAGAGACCCAGTACTTC. The rearrangement joins TRBV5-1 to TRBJ2-5, with unresolved D. Per germline, CDR1 SGHRS and CDR2 YFSETQ. Trimming shortened V by 1 base and J by 0 bases, and 16 bases separated the two germline ends. The CDR3 length is 17 residues.

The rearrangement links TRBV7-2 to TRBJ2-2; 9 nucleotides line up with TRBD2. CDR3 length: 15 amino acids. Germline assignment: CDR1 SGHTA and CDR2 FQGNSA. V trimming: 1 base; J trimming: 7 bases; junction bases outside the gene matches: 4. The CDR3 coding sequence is TGTGCCAGCAGCTTAGAGCGGGGGGTAAGCGGGGAGCTGTTTTTT. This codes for CASSLERGVSGELFF.

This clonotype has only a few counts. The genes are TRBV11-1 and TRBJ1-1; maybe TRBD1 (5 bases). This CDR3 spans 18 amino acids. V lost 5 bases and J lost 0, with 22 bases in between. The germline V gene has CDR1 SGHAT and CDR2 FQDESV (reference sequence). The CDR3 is CASSHPPTGGSMNTEAFF. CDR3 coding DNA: TGTGCCAGCAGCCACCCGCCGACGGGGGGAAGCATGAACACTGAAGCTTTCTTT.

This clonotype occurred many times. The CDR3 DNA sequence: TGCAGCGTTCCTCTAGCGGGCACAGATACGCAGTATTTT. Translated: CSVPLAGTDTQYF. The chain is built from TRBV29-1 and TRBJ2-3, with 7 bases aligning to TRBD2. V trimming: 5 bases; J trimming: 1 base; junction bases outside the gene matches: 3. The V gene's germline CDR1 is SQVTM and CDR2 ANQGSEA. This CDR3 contains 13 residues.

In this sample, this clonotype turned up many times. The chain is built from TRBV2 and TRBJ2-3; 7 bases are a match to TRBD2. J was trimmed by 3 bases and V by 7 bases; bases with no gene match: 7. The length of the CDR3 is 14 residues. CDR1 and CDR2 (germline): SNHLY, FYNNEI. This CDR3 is CASTWSGDTDTQYF. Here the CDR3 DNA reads TGTGCCAGCACGTGGAGCGGGGATACAGATACGCAGTATTTT.

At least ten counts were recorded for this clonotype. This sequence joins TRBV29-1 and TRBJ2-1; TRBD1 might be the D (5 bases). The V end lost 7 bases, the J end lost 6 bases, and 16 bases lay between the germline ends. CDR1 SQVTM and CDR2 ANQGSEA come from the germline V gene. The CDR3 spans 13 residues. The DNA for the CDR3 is TGCAGCGCCGACGAATTTAGGGGCAATGAGCAGTTCTTC. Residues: CSADEFRGNEQFF.

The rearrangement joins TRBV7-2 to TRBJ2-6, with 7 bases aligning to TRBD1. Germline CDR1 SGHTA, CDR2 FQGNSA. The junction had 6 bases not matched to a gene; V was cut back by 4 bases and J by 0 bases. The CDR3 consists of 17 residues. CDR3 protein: CASSSRDSRSGANVLTF. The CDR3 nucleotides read TGTGCCAGCAGCTCCCGGGACAGCCGCTCTGGGGCCAACGTCCTGACTTTC.

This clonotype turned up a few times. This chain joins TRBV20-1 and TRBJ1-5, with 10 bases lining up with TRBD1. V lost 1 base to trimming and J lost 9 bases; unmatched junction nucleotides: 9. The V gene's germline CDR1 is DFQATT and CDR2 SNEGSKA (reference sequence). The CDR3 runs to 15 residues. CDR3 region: CSARGQGASLRPQHF. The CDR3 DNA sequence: TGCAGTGCTAGAGGACAGGGGGCGAGTTTACGGCCCCAGCATTTT.

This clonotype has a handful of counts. CDR3 in DNA: TGTGCCAGCAGTCGAAAGTGGGGACAAGCCTACGAGCAGTACTTC. Amino acids: CASSRKWGQAYEQYF. The chain combines TRBV27 with TRBJ2-7; D is possibly TRBD1 (6 bases). In germline, CDR1 is MNHEY, CDR2 SMNVEV (reference sequence). V dropped 5 bases and J dropped 2 bases, with 16 bases sitting between them. The CDR3 contains 15 residues.

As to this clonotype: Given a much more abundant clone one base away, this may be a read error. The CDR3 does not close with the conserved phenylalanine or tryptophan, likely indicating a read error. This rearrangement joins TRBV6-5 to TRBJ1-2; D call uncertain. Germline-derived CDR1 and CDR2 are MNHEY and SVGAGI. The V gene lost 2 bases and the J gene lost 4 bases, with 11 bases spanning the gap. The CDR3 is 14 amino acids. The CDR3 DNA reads TGTGCCAGCAGTTACAGAGGGTCCAGCTATGGCTACACCATC. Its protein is CASSYRGSSYGYTI.

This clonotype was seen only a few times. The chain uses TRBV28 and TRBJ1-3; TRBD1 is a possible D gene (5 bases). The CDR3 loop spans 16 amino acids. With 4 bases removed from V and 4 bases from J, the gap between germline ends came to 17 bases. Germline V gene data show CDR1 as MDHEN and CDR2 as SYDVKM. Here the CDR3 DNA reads TGTGCCAGCAGTTCCTCGGGACTCATAACGGGAAACACCATATATTTT. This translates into CASSSSGLITGNTIYF.

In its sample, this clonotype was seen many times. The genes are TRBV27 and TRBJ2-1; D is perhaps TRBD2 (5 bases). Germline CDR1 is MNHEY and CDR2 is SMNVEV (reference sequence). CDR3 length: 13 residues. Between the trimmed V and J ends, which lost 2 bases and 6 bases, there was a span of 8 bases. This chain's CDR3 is CASSLGAANEQFF. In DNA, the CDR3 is TGTGCCAGCAGTTTAGGAGCGGCCAATGAGCAGTTCTTC.

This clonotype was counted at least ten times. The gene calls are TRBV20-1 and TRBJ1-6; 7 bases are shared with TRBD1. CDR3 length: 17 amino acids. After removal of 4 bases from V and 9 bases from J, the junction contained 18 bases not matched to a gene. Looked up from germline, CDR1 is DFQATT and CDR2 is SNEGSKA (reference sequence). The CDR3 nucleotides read TGCAGTGCTAAAGGACAGGAGATGGGGGAGATCACTTCACCCCTCCACTTT. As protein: CSAKGQEMGEITSPLHF.

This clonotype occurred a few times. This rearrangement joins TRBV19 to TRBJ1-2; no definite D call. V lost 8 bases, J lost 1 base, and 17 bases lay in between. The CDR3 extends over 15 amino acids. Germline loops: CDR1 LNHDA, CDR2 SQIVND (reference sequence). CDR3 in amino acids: CASSSSRGYNYGYTF. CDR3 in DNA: TGTGCCAGTTCTTCCTCGCGGGGATATAACTATGGCTACACCTTC. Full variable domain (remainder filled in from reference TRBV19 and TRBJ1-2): DGGITQSPKYLFRKEGQNVTLSCEQNLNHDAMYWYRQDPGQGLRLIYYSQIVNDFQKGDIAEGYSVSREKKESFPLTVTSAQKNPTAFYLCASSSSRGYNYGYTFGSGTRLTVV.

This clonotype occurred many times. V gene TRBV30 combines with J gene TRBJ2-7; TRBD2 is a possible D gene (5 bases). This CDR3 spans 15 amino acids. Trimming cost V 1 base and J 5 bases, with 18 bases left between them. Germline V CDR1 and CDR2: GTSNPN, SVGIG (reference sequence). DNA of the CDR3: TGTGCCTGGAGTGCCGGGATCTCACTTTGGGACGAGCAGTACTTC. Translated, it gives CAWSAGISLWDEQYF.

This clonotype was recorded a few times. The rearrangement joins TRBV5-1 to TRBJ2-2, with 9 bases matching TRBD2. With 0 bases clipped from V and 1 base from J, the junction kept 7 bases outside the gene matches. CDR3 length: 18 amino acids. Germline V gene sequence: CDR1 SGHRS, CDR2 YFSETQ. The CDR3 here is CASSLARAGGQNTGELFF. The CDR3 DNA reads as TGCGCCAGCAGCTTGGCCCGAGCGGGAGGACAGAACACCGGGGAGCTGTTTTTT.

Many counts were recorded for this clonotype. For the CDR3, the DNA is TGCAGCGTTAGGGACGGTAGTGGCGCCTACGAGCAGTACTTC. It translates to CSVRDGSGAYEQYF. V is TRBV29-1 and J is TRBJ2-7; D is possibly TRBD1 or TRBD2 (5 bases each). V lost 5 bases to trimming and J lost 2 bases, with 16 bases between them. The CDR3 contains 14 residues. Germline V gene lookup returns CDR1 SQVTM and CDR2 ANQGSEA.

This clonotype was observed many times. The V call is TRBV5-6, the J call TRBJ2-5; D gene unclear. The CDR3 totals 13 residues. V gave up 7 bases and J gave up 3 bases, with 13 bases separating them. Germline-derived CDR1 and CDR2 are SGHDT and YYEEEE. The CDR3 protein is CASETNNEETQYF. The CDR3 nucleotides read TGTGCCAGCGAGACGAATAACGAAGAGACCCAGTACTTC.

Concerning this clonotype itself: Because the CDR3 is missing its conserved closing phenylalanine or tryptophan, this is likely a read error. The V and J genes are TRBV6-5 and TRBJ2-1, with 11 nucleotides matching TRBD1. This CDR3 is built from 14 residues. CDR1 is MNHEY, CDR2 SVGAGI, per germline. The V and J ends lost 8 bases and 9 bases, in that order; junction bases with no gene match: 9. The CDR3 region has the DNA TGTGCCAGCGTTAGGGACAGGGGGGTGGGTGAGCAGTTCTGC. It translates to CASVRDRGVGEQFC.